Shown below are 27 T cell receptor beta chains from a single sample sequenced in a study of shared clonotypes between healthy human individuals. The assay was immunoSEQ multiplex PCR, and TCRdb's table has in-frame clones only and misses some. Of some 2,500,000 clones in the sample, under 95% were seen once. Sequenced material: naive CD4+ T cells from PBMCs. The subset was: CD45RA+ positively selected. The receptors shown here come from a man aged 18 to 30 in good health. Some clones in this sample may be carry-over from other donors' samples.

The chain has TRBV18 and TRBJ2-3, with D maybe TRBD2 (5 bases). CDR1 KGHSH and CDR2 LQKENI come from the germline V gene. The germline V and J ends were trimmed by 3 bases and 5 bases, with 12 bases remaining between them. The CDR3 covers 14 residues. CDR3: CASSPQRAEDTQYF. In nucleotides, the CDR3 is TGTGCCAGCTCACCCCAGAGAGCGGAAGATACGCAGTATTTT.

The chain combines TRBV28 with TRBJ1-1, with D possibly TRBD1 on 6 matching bases. In germline, CDR1 is MDHEN, CDR2 SYDVKM. Between the trimmed V and J ends, which lost 7 bases and 9 bases, there was a span of 18 bases. The CDR3 totals 13 residues. The chain's CDR3 is CASTGGTSSKAFF. CDR3 nucleotide sequence: TGTGCCAGCACCGGTGGGACAAGCAGTAAAGCTTTCTTT.

This chain connects TRBV29-1 to TRBJ1-4; 7 bases are shared with TRBD1. CDR3 length: 13 residues. V lost 0 bases to trimming and J lost 8 bases; unmatched junction nucleotides: 3. In germline, CDR1 is SQVTM, CDR2 ANQGSEA. The CDR3 protein is CSVEDGTVEKLFF. Written as DNA, the CDR3 is TGCAGCGTTGAAGATGGGACAGTCGAAAAACTGTTTTTT.

The chain carries TRBV9 and TRBJ2-1; 12 bases are a match to TRBD2. Looked up from germline, CDR1 is SGDLS and CDR2 is YYNGEE. This CDR3 region has 16 residues. J was trimmed by 8 bases and V by 0 bases; bases with no gene match: 6. The CDR3 sequence: CASSVELAGGPDEQFF. The CDR3 nucleotides read TGTGCCAGCAGCGTAGAGCTAGCGGGAGGGCCTGATGAGCAGTTCTTC. The full variable domain, in which reference TRBV9 and TRBJ2-1 provide the parts outside the CDR3, is DSGVTQTPKHLITATGQRVTLRCSPRSGDLSVYWYQQSLDQGLQFLIQYYNGEERAKGNILERFSAQQFPDLHSELNLSSLELGDSALYFCASSVELAGGPDEQFFGPGTRLTVL.

This chain connects TRBV28 to TRBJ2-3; possibly TRBD2 for D (5 bases). The CDR3 has 16 residues. The germline gives CDR1 MDHEN, CDR2 SYDVKM. V was trimmed by 4 bases and J by 0 bases, leaving 14 bases between them. The CDR3 loop reads CASSSPGSYSTDTQYF. The CDR3 nucleotides read TGTGCCAGCAGTTCTCCGGGATCATATAGCACAGATACGCAGTATTTT.

CDR3 coding DNA: TGTGCCAGCAGCCTGGATGGCACGAACACTGAAGCTTTCTTT. This gives the protein CASSLDGTNTEAFF. The chain has TRBV7-8 and TRBJ1-1, with no clear D. Per germline, CDR1 SGHVS and CDR2 FQNEAQ. The CDR3 contains 14 residues. With 5 bases removed from V and 1 base from J, the gap between germline ends came to 11 bases.

This clone appeared once. CDR3 loop: CASSQDWDRAFTNEKLFF. For the CDR3, the DNA is TGCGCCAGCAGCCAAGATTGGGACAGGGCCTTCACTAATGAAAAACTGTTTTTT. The V and J genes are TRBV4-3 and TRBJ1-4, with 9 bases that match TRBD1. Germline CDR1 and CDR2: LGHNA and YSLEER. V was clipped by 0 bases and J by 2 bases; unmatched bases: 7. The CDR3 is made up of 18 amino acids.

Notes on this clone: Other DNA sequences in the same sample also yield this CDR3. Here the CDR3 reads CASSLTASTDTQYF. The CDR3 nucleotides read TGTGCCAGCAGCTTGACAGCCTCCACAGATACGCAGTATTTT. This chain joins TRBV7-3 and TRBJ2-3, with D perhaps TRBD1 (5 bases). CDR1 SGHTA and CDR2 FQGTGA come from the germline V gene. CDR3 length equals 14 residues. Deletions cut 3 bases from V and 2 bases from J, with 9 bases between. Full variable domain (missing parts from reference TRBV7-3 and TRBJ2-3): GAGVSQTPSNKVTEKGKYVELRCDPISGHTALYWYRQSLGQGPEFLIYFQGTGAADDSGLPNDRFFAVRPEGSVSTLKIQRTERGDSAVYLCASSLTASTDTQYFGPGTRLTVL.

The V call is TRBV30, the J call TRBJ2-1, with D maybe TRBD2 (6 bases). Germline CDR1 and CDR2: GTSNPN and SVGIG (reference sequence). V lost 4 bases and J 6 bases, leaving 22 bases between the germline ends. CDR3 length equals 16 residues. The CDR3 spells CAWTVSRREYLNEQFF. CDR3 coding DNA: TGTGCCTGGACCGTCAGTCGGAGGGAGTATCTCAATGAGCAGTTCTTC. The complete variable domain, with remaining parts taken from reference TRBV30 and TRBJ2-1, reads SQTIHQWPATLVQPVGSPLSLECTVEGTSNPNLYWYRQAAGRGLQLLFYSVGIGQISSEVPQNLSASRPQDRQFILSSKKLLLSDSGFYLCAWTVSRREYLNEQFFGPGTRLTVL.

The rearrangement joins TRBV29-1 to TRBJ1-1, with a possible D match to TRBD1 (6 bases). The CDR3 covers 11 residues. Looked up from germline, CDR1 is SQVTM and CDR2 is ANQGSEA. Trimming shortened V by 0 bases and J by 13 bases, and 12 bases separated the two germline ends. The CDR3 DNA reads as TGCAGCGTTGAAGATCGGGGGCAGGGTTTCTTT. This gives the protein CSVEDRGQGFF.

This clone was observed a single time. The chain joins TRBV15 to TRBJ2-2; 9 nucleotides agree with TRBD2. V was clipped by 1 base and J by 4 bases; unmatched bases: 10. The CDR3 totals 18 residues. Per germline, CDR1 LNHNV and CDR2 YYDKDF (reference sequence). CDR3 in DNA: TGTGCCACCAGCAGAGCCGGGTTAGCGGGAGTTCGCACCGGGGAGCTGTTTTTT. Translated, it gives CATSRAGLAGVRTGELFF. The whole variable domain, remainder taken from reference TRBV15 and TRBJ2-2, is DAMVIQNPRYQVTQFGKPVTLSCSQTLNHNVMYWYQQKSSQAPKLLFHYYDKDFNNEADTPDNFQSRRPNTSFCFLDIRSPGLGDTAMYLCATSRAGLAGVRTGELFFGEGSRLTVL.

The rearrangement links TRBV11-3 to TRBJ2-2; TRBD2 aligns across 13 bases. The CDR3 spans 19 residues. V was pared by 1 base and J by 4 bases, with 9 bases of the junction left unmatched. Germline CDR1 reads SGHNT; CDR2 reads YENEEA. CDR3 sequence reads: CASSLGGGLAGYFTGELFF. The DNA of the CDR3 is TGTGCCAGCAGCTTAGGGGGGGGACTAGCGGGATACTTCACCGGGGAGCTGTTTTTT.

This rearrangement joins TRBV15 to TRBJ2-1; the D is unclear. V dropped 0 bases and J dropped 8 bases, with 8 bases sitting between them. CDR3 length: 13 residues. Looked up from germline, CDR1 is LNHNV and CDR2 is YYDKDF (reference sequence). The CDR3 here is CATSRDIGDEQFF. The DNA of the CDR3 is TGTGCCACCAGCAGAGATATTGGCGATGAGCAGTTCTTC.

Regarding this clone: The same CDR3 can be traced to other DNA sequences in this sample. This rearrangement joins TRBV5-1 to TRBJ1-2, with 7 positions matching TRBD1. Germline assignment: CDR1 SGHRS and CDR2 YFSETQ. Trimming at V came to 3 bases and at J to 3 bases, leaving 2 bases not matched to a gene. The CDR3 runs 13 residues. This CDR3 is CASSSGTDYGYTF. The CDR3 nucleotides are TGCGCCAGCAGCTCCGGGACAGACTATGGCTACACCTTC. Together with reference TRBV5-1 and TRBJ1-2, the CDR3 gives the full variable domain: KAGVTQTPRYLIKTRGQQVTLSCSPISGHRSVSWYQQTPGQGLQFLFEYFSETQRNKGNFPGRFSGRQFSNSRSEMNVSTLELGDSALYLCASSSGTDYGYTFGSGTRLTVV.

The V call is TRBV11-2, the J call TRBJ2-5; D remains unclear. Germline V gene sequence: CDR1 SGHAT, CDR2 FQNNGV. The CDR3 is made up of 11 amino acids. Trimming took 5 bases from V and 7 from J, leaving 8 bases between them. The DNA for the CDR3 is TGTGCCAGCAGCCGACGAGGGACCCAGTACTTC. It translates to CASSRRGTQYF.

A remark on this clone: This likely comes from a read error, as the CDR3 has no conserved phenylalanine or tryptophan at its end. Because the CDR3's place on the DNA is in doubt, the DNA is left out and the CDR3 is given as listed by TCRdb. The CDR3 spells CASSRGTSG. The chain recombines TRBV28 with TRBJ2-7; the D call of TRBD2 is as the table states it, not checked on the DNA. The CDR3 is 9 residues long, ends included. Germline CDR1 MDHEN, CDR2 SYDVKM.

The chain carries TRBV5-8 and TRBJ2-3; 15 bases agree with TRBD2. The germline V gene has CDR1 SGHTS and CDR2 YDEGEE. The CDR3 has 15 amino acids. J gave up 7 bases and V 4 bases, and 4 bases lay outside the gene matches. The CDR3 sequence: CASSLGLAGGNTQYF. CDR3 sequence (DNA): TGTGCCAGCAGCCTGGGACTAGCGGGAGGAAATACGCAGTATTTT.

The J gene is TRBJ2-7, the V gene TRBV2; D not resolved. Trimming removed 4 bases at V and 6 bases at J, with 4 bases between. The germline gives CDR1 SNHLY, CDR2 FYNNEI. The CDR3 contains 10 residues. The DNA for the CDR3 is TGTGCCAGCAGTGGTCCCGAGCAGTACTTC. Translating gives CASSGPEQYF. The full variable domain, with the rest looked up from reference TRBV2 and TRBJ2-7, is EPEVTQTPSHQVTQMGQEVILRCVPISNHLYFYWYRQILGQKVEFLVSFYNNEISEKSEIFDDQFSVERPDGSNFTLKIRSTKLEDSAMYFCASSGPEQYFGPGTRLTVT.

The chain uses TRBV11-2 and TRBJ2-5, with 7 bases identical to TRBD2. The germline V gene has CDR1 SGHAT and CDR2 FQNNGV. J was trimmed by 0 bases and V by 4 bases; bases with no gene match: 8. This CDR3 has 16 residues. DNA of the CDR3: TGTGCCAGCAGCTGGAGTAGACTAGCCAACCAAGAGACCCAGTACTTC. Translated, it gives CASSWSRLANQETQYF. The variable domain in full, with the rest retrieved from reference TRBV11-2 and TRBJ2-5, is EAGVAQSPRYKIIEKRQSVAFWCNPISGHATLYWYQQILGQGPKLLIQFQNNGVVDDSQLPKDRFSAERLKGVDSTLKIQPAKLEDSAVYLCASSWSRLANQETQYFGPGTRLLVL.

The rearrangement joins TRBV4-1 to TRBJ2-7; 8 bases are a match to TRBD2. With V trimmed by 4 bases and J by 5 bases, 7 bases remained unmatched. CDR3 length equals 14 residues. The germline V gene encodes CDR1 MGHRA and CDR2 YSYEKL. In DNA, the CDR3 is TGCGCCAGCAGCCTCAGCGGGAGCTTCGACGAGCAGTACTTC. Translation: CASSLSGSFDEQYF.

This clone appeared a single time. The V call is TRBV21-1, the J call TRBJ2-7; TRBD2 is taken as the D call from the table, unchecked against the DNA. TRBV21-1 is annotated as a pseudogene. The CDR3 has 17 amino acids. In DNA form, the CDR3 reads TGTGCCAGCAGCAGAGAAGATGGACTAGCTCCCCTTGAGGAGCAGTACTTC. It yields the protein CASSREDGLAPLEEQYF.

To note about this clone: The sample carries other DNA sequences with the same CDR3. This chain connects TRBV28 to TRBJ1-2, with D unresolved. The CDR3 spans 13 residues. Germline V lookup: CDR1 MDHEN, CDR2 SYDVKM. V was clipped by 5 bases and J by 2 bases, with 9 bases between them. CDR3 DNA sequence: TGTGCCAGCAGTCCAGCGGCCAACTATGGCTACACCTTC. Its translation is CASSPAANYGYTF.

The rearrangement links TRBV28 to TRBJ1-2; D may be TRBD1 (5 bases). Per the germline V gene, CDR1 is MDHEN and CDR2 is SYDVKM. V was trimmed by 7 bases and J by 3 bases, leaving 12 bases between them. The CDR3 totals 13 residues. CDR3 amino acids: CASNPSRDYGYTF. The CDR3 DNA follows: TGTGCCAGCAACCCTAGCAGGGACTATGGCTACACCTTC.

This clone was seen a few times. Other DNA variants within this sample encode the same CDR3. The gene calls are TRBV7-9 and TRBJ1-4, with 7 bases fitting TRBD1. This CDR3 contains 14 residues. The trim removed 5 bases at V and 5 bases at J, leaving 5 bases unmatched. Per the germline V gene, CDR1 is SEHNR and CDR2 is FQNEAQ (reference sequence). CDR3 region: CASSQRQGNEKLFF. CDR3 sequence (DNA): TGTGCCAGCAGCCAAAGACAGGGCAATGAAAAACTGTTTTTT. Together with reference TRBV7-9 and TRBJ1-4, the CDR3 gives the full variable domain: DTGVSQNPRHKITKRGQNVTFRCDPISEHNRLYWYRQTLGQGPEFLTYFQNEAQLEKSRLLSDRFSAERPKGSFSTLEIQRTEQGDSAMYLCASSQRQGNEKLFFGSGTQLSVL.

As regards this clone: Distinct nucleotide sequences in the sample also encode this CDR3. The chain has TRBV5-4 and TRBJ1-2, with 9 nucleotides matching TRBD1. The CDR3 contains 14 residues. Germline V CDR1 and CDR2: SGHNT, YYREEE (reference sequence). V lost 1 base, J lost 5 bases, and 3 bases stayed unmatched. The chain's CDR3 is CASSLKGQGYGYTF. The CDR3 DNA is TGTGCCAGCAGCTTGAAGGGACAGGGATATGGCTACACCTTC. The full variable domain, with the rest looked up from reference TRBV5-4 and TRBJ1-2, is ETGVTQSPTHLIKTRGQQVTLRCSSQSGHNTVSWYQQALGQGPQFIFQYYREEENGRGNFPPRFSGLQFPNYSSELNVNALELDDSALYLCASSLKGQGYGYTFGSGTRLTVV.

V and J are TRBV6-5 and TRBJ1-1; no reliable D call. The CDR3 contains 13 residues. V was cut by 8 bases and J by 0 bases, with 10 bases left in between. Germline values: CDR1 MNHEY, CDR2 SVGAGI. The CDR3 is CASYYRVNTEAFF. The CDR3 DNA is TGTGCCAGCTATTATCGGGTGAACACTGAAGCTTTCTTT.

Remarks on this clone: The identical CDR3 is also encoded by other nucleotide sequences in the sample. The V gene is TRBV20-1, the J gene TRBJ2-3; D call uncertain. V was cut by 6 bases and J by 5 bases, with 9 bases left in between. Per the germline V gene, CDR1 is DFQATT and CDR2 is SNEGSKA (reference sequence). CDR3 length: 11 amino acids. In DNA form, the CDR3 reads TGCAGTGCCCGCCCAGAAGATACGCAGTATTTT. Residues: CSARPEDTQYF.